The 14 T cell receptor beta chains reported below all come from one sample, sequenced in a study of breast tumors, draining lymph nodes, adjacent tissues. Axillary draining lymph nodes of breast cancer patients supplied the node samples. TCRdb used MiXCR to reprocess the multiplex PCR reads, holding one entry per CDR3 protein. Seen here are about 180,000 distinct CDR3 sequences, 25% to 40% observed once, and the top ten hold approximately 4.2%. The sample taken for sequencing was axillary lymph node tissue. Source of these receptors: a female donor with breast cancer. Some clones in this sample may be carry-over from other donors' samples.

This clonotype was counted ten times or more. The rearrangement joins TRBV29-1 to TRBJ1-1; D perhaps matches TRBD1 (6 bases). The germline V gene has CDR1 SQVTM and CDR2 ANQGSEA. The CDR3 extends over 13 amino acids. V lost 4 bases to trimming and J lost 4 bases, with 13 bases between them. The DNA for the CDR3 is TGCAGCGTTGGTACAGGGCCGAGCACTGAAGCTTTCTTT. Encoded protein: CSVGTGPSTEAFF.

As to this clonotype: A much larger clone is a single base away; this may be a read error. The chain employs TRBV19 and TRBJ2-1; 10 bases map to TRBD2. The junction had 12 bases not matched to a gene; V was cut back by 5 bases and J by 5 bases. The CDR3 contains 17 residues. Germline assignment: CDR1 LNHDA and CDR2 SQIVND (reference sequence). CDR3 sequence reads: CASSVGSSGSAHNEQFF. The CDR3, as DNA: TGTGCCAGTAGTGTGGGCTCTAGCGGGAGTGCCCACAATGAGCAGTTCTTC.

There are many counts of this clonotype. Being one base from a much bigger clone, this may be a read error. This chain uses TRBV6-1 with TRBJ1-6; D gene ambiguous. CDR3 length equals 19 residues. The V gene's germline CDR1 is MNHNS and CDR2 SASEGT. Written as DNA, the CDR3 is TGTGCCAGCAGTCAAGCGTTTGTTTCCATGGTCGGCGGTAATTCACCCCTCCACTTT. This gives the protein CASSQAFVSMVGGNSPLHF.

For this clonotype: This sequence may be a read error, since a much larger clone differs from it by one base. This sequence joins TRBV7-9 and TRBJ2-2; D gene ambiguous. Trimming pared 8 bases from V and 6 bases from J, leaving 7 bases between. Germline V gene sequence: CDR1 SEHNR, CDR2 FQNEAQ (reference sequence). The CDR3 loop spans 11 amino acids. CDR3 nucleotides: TGTGCCAGCGGGTACGCCGGGGAGCTGTTTTTT. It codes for CASGYAGELFF.

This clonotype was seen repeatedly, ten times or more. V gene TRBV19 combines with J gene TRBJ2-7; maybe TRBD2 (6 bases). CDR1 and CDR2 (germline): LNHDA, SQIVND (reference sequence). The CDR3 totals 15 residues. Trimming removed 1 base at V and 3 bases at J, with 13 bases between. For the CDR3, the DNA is TGTGCCAGTAGTATAGGGGACTCGCGACACTACGAGCAGTACTTC. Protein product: CASSIGDSRHYEQYF.

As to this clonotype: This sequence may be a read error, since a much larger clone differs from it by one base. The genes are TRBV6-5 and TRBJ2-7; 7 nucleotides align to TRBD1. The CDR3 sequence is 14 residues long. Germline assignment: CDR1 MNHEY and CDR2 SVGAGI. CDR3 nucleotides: TGTGCCAGCAGCCTAGACAGGGAGATGTACGAGCGGTACTTC. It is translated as CASSLDREMYERYF.

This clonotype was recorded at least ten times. CDR3 amino acids: CASSLELAGASTDTQYF. The CDR3 coding sequence is TGTGCCAGCAGCTTAGAGTTAGCGGGGGCTAGCACAGATACGCAGTATTTT. This chain joins TRBV7-9 and TRBJ2-3; the match to TRBD2 covers 9 bases. V lost 1 base to trimming and J lost 0 bases; unmatched junction nucleotides: 5. Germline CDR1 SEHNR, CDR2 FQNEAQ (reference sequence). This CDR3 spans 17 amino acids.

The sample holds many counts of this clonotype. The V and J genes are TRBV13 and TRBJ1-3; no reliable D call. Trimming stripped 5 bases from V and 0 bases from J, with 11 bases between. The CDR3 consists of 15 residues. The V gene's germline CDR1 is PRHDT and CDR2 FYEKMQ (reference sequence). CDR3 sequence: CASSIWIYSGNTIYF. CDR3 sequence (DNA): TGTGCCAGCAGCATCTGGATTTACTCTGGAAACACCATATATTTT.

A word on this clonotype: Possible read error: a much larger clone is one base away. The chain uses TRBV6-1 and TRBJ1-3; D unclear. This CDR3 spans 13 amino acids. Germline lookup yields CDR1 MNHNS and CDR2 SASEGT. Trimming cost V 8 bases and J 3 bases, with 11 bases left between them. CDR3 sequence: CASGSGFGNTIYF. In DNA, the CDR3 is TGTGCCAGCGGATCGGGCTTTGGAAACACCATATATTTT.

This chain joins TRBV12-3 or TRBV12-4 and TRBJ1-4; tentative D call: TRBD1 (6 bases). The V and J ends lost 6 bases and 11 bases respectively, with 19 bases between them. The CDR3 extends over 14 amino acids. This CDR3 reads CASSQESPTGKLFF. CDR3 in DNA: TGTGCCAGCAGCCAAGAATCCCCTACAGGGAAACTGTTTTTT.

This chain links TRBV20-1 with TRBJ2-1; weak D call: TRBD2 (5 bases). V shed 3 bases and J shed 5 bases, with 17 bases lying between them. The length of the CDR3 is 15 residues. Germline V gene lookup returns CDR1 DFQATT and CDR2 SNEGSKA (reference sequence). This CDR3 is CSASVPADLDNEQFF. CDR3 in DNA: TGCAGTGCTAGTGTCCCAGCGGATCTTGACAATGAGCAGTTCTTC.

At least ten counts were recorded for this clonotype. The CDR3 sequence is CASSSRWGNNEKLFF. DNA of the CDR3: TGTGCCAGCAGTAGCCGTTGGGGGAACAATGAAAAACTGTTTTTT. The chain has TRBV6-2 or TRBV6-3 and TRBJ1-4; D might be TRBD1 (5 bases). Germline CDR1 is MNHEY and CDR2 is SVGEGT. The CDR3 sequence is 15 residues long. Between the trimmed V and J ends, which lost 5 bases and 5 bases, there was a span of 15 bases.

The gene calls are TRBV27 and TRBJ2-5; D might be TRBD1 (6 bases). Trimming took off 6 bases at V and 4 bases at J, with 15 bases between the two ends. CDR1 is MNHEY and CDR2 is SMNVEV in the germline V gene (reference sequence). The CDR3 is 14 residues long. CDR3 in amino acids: CASSTRGRGETQYF. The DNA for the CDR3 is TGTGCCAGCAGCACCCGCGGCAGGGGAGAGACCCAGTACTTC.

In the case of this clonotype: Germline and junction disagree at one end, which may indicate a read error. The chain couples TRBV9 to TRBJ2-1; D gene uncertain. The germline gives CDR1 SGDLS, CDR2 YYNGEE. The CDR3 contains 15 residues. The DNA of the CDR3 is TGTGCCAGCAGCGTAGCTACGGCTACCTACAATGAGCCGTTCTTC. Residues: CASSVATATYNEPFF.